Listed below are T cell receptor beta chains from one sample, sequenced in a study of control samples from healthy donors and cancer patients. Method: immunoSEQ multiplex PCR; TCRdb's copy keeps in-frame clones and lacks some. The sample has fewer than 95,000 clones; 85% to 90% are singletons. What was sequenced was blood. Receptors originate from a woman aged 35 to 49 in good health. Both conserved end residues are part of each CDR3. A D gene is named only where the DNA matches it firmly. Not all rows give a size; the values are once, few, many and, for expanded clones, a class.

cdr3_aa cdr3_nt v_call clone_size j_call d_call
CASSQEVSWNTIYF TGTGCCAGCAGCCAAGAAGTTAGCTGGAACACCATATATTTT TRBV3-1/TRBV3-2 - TRBJ1-3 -
CASSEHSRGSGANVLTF TGTGCCAGCAGTGAACACAGCAGGGGGTCTGGGGCCAACGTCCTGACTTTC TRBV6-1 - TRBJ2-6 TRBD1
CASSVASSYNEQFF TGTGCCAGCAGCGTAGCTAGCTCCTACAATGAGCAGTTCTTC TRBV9 - TRBJ2-1 -
CSASPPGPDTQYF TGCAGTGCTAGTCCCCCAGGGCCGGATACGCAGTATTTT TRBV20-1 - TRBJ2-3 -
CAAGGDYGYTF TGTGCCGCAGGAGGCGACTATGGCTACACCTTC TRBV3-1/TRBV3-2 once TRBJ1-2 -
CASSDQRSTDTQYF TGCGCCAGCAGTGACCAGCGGAGCACAGATACGCAGTATTTT TRBV10-1 - TRBJ2-3 -
CASSTRSGQVRRNTEAFF TGTGCCAGCAGTACCCGATCGGGGCAGGTTCGGAGGAACACTGAAGCTTTCTTT TRBV6-2/TRBV6-3 - TRBJ1-1 -
CASSLGGAVLAGELFF TGTGCCAGCAGCTTAGGGGGGGCCGTGTTGGCCGGGGAGCTGTTTTTT TRBV7-9 - TRBJ2-2 -
CASSQVWDRGGTEAFF TGCGCCAGCAGCCAAGTATGGGACAGGGGAGGTACTGAAGCTTTCTTT TRBV4-3 - TRBJ1-1 TRBD1
CAISESELTRSSYNEQFF TGTGCCATCAGTGAGTCCGAATTAACTAGAAGCTCCTACAATGAGCAGTTCTTC TRBV10-3 - TRBJ2-1 -
CAISEGTRETQYF TGTGCCATCAGTGAAGGGACACGGGAGACCCAGTACTTC TRBV10-3 - TRBJ2-5 -
CAWSVGSSGVNTGELFF TGTGCCTGGAGTGTAGGTTCTAGCGGGGTGAACACCGGGGAGCTGTTTTTT TRBV30 - TRBJ2-2 TRBD2
CATSGVEAGGHNEQFF TGTGCCACCAGTGGTGTTGAAGCGGGGGGGCACAATGAGCAGTTCTTC TRBV24-1 - TRBJ2-1 TRBD2
CASSADRTGNYGYTF TGTGCCAGCAGCGCGGACCGGACAGGAAACTATGGCTACACCTTC TRBV11-3 - TRBJ1-2 TRBD1
CASSPVGVQYF TGTGCCAGCTCTCCGGTCGGGGTCCAGTACTTC TRBV18 - TRBJ2-5 -
CASSQGVGGYTF TGTGCCAGCAGCCAAGGGGTAGGTGGCTACACCTTC TRBV3-1/TRBV3-2 - TRBJ1-2 -
CASRDSLNTEAFF TGTGCCAGCCGGGACTCCCTGAACACTGAAGCTTTCTTT TRBV19 - TRBJ1-1 -
CATSDFRQDSGANVLTF TGTGCCACCAGTGATTTTAGACAAGACTCTGGGGCCAACGTCCTGACTTTC TRBV24-1 - TRBJ2-6 -
CASGIHTGGANYGYTF TGTGCCAGCGGTATCCATACAGGGGGTGCTAACTATGGCTACACCTTC TRBV19 - TRBJ1-2 TRBD1
CASGKVSSGNTIYF TGTGCCAGCGGAAAGGTCAGCTCTGGAAACACCATATATTTT TRBV19 - TRBJ1-3 -
CASSLGIGGKENTIYF TGTGCCAGCAGCTTAGGCATCGGGGGGAAAGAAAACACCATATATTTT TRBV7-9 many TRBJ1-3 -
CATSDRGGGALF TGTGCCACCAGTGATCGCGGCGGGGGGGCTCTCTTC TRBV24-1 - TRBJ2-1 TRBD2
CASSDPGTGYGYTF TGTGCCAGCAGCGACCCGGGGACCGGCTATGGCTACACCTTC TRBV9 - TRBJ1-2 -
CASSHNYGYTF TGCGCCAGCAGCCACAACTATGGCTACACCTTC TRBV4-3 - TRBJ1-2 -
CASRTSGVGPTRGELFF TGTGCCAGTAGGACTAGCGGGGTGGGGCCAACCCGCGGGGAGCTGTTTTTT TRBV19 - TRBJ2-2 TRBD2
CASSLAGGHTGELFF TGTGCCAGCAGCCTAGCGGGGGGGCACACCGGGGAGCTGTTTTTT TRBV9 once TRBJ2-2 TRBD2
CASRRGDVDLSGNTIYF TGTGCCAGCCGTAGGGGGGACGTCGACCTTTCTGGAAACACCATATATTTT TRBV2 - TRBJ1-3 -
CASSPRQGSWEQYF TGTGCCAGCTCACCACGACAGGGTTCCTGGGAGCAGTACTTC TRBV18 - TRBJ2-7 TRBD1
CASGQGAGNTIYF TGTGCCAGCGGACAGGGCGCTGGAAACACCATATATTTT TRBV19 few TRBJ1-3 TRBD1
CASSVGIGEDTEAFF TGTGCCAGCAGCGTAGGTATAGGGGAGGACACTGAAGCTTTCTTT TRBV9 - TRBJ1-1 -
CAWRGSGYTF TGTGCCTGGAGGGGCAGTGGCTACACCTTC TRBV30 - TRBJ1-2 -
CASSLGPFIGSPLHF TGTGCCAGCAGCTTGGGACCCTTTATTGGTTCACCCCTCCACTTT TRBV5-8 - TRBJ1-6 -
CASSLEWWGEAFF TGTGCCAGCAGCTTGGAGTGGTGGGGTGAAGCTTTCTTT TRBV5-4 - TRBJ1-1 -
CASSFGGDGIQYF TGTGCCAGCAGCTTCGGCGGGGACGGCATTCAGTACTTC TRBV7-2 - TRBJ2-4 -
CASSQLWLASDTQYF TGCGCCAGCAGCCAGCTTTGGCTAGCATCGGATACGCAGTATTTT TRBV4-1 - TRBJ2-3 -
CASRLDSFGSNQPQHF TGCGCCAGCAGACTGGACAGCTTTGGTAGCAATCAGCCCCAGCATTTT TRBV5-1 once TRBJ1-5 -
CASSRDRGNNEQFF TGTGCCAGCAGCCGGGACAGGGGGAACAATGAGCAGTTCTTC TRBV6-5 few TRBJ2-1 TRBD1
CASSLQLAGGSYEQYF TGTGCCAGCAGTCTGCAACTAGCGGGGGGCAGCTACGAGCAGTACTTC TRBV6-2/TRBV6-3 once TRBJ2-7 TRBD2
CASSTGTGWNTGELFF TGTGCCAGCAGTACCGGGACAGGGTGGAACACCGGGGAGCTGTTTTTT TRBV2 few TRBJ2-2 TRBD1